A single sample gave rise to the 26 T cell receptor beta chains below, sequenced in a study of response to subunit inactivated influenza vaccine. Using its own MiXCR run on the RT-PCR reads, TCRdb lists one record per CDR3 protein. The sample has 450,000 to 600,000 distinct CDR3 sequences, 6% to 9% seen once; the top ten hold under 15%. The sample consisted of PBMCs from blood, taken 23 to 25 months after vaccination. These receptors were collected from a man between 45 and 75 years old who received an inactivated influenza vaccine.

The V call is TRBV29-1, the J call TRBJ2-1; TRBD1 aligns across 9 bases. Germline V gene lookup returns CDR1 SQVTM and CDR2 ANQGSEA. With V trimmed by 6 bases and J by 2 bases, 8 bases remained unmatched. CDR3 size: 15 residues. The CDR3 is CSVDRDRDPYNEQFF. CDR3 sequence (DNA): TGCAGCGTGGACCGGGACAGGGACCCCTACAATGAGCAGTTCTTC.

This clonotype was seen at least ten times. The chain employs TRBV10-3 and TRBJ1-1, with D unclear. The germline V gene encodes CDR1 ENHRY and CDR2 SYGVKD. The CDR3 spans 13 residues. V lost 6 bases and J 5 bases, leaving 13 bases between the germline ends. Here the CDR3 reads CAIRDSGMTEAFF. CDR3 DNA sequence: TGTGCCATCAGGGACTCGGGGATGACTGAAGCTTTCTTT.

This clonotype has at least ten counts. The chain combines TRBV18 with TRBJ2-1; 7 bases fit TRBD1. V lost 6 bases, J lost 7 bases, and 6 bases stayed unmatched. The germline CDR1 and CDR2 sequences are KGHSH and LQKENI. CDR3 length equals 13 residues. The CDR3 here is CASSSETGNEQFF. The CDR3 DNA reads TGTGCCAGCTCTTCTGAGACAGGGAATGAGCAGTTCTTC.

This clonotype came up a few times. The chain employs TRBV27 and TRBJ2-3; 7 nucleotides align to TRBD2. There are 14 residues in the CDR3. The ends lost 5 bases at V and 5 bases at J; junction bases unmatched: 7. Germline CDR1 is MNHEY and CDR2 is SMNVEV (reference sequence). The CDR3 reads CASSRGETRDTQYF. The CDR3 bases are TGTGCCAGCAGTCGGGGGGAAACGAGAGATACGCAGTATTTT.

CDR3 DNA: TGCGCCAGCAGCCAAGGCGTCGACAGGGGCTACGAGCAGTACTTC. Protein: CASSQGVDRGYEQYF. This rearrangement joins TRBV4-3 to TRBJ2-7, with TRBD1 matching over 8 bases. Germline CDR1 LGHNA, CDR2 YSLEER. V was clipped by 1 base and J by 3 bases; unmatched bases: 5. This CDR3 contains 15 residues.

This rearrangement joins TRBV7-9 to TRBJ2-7; TRBD2 might be the D (5 bases). Germline V gene lookup returns CDR1 SEHNR and CDR2 FQNEAQ (reference sequence). CDR3 size: 12 residues. Trimming removed 5 bases at V and 3 bases at J, with 8 bases between. The CDR3 reads CASSPLDYEQYF. CDR3 in DNA: TGTGCCAGCAGCCCACTAGACTACGAGCAGTACTTC.

The sample holds a few counts of this clonotype. The chain uses TRBV4-3 and TRBJ2-3; TRBD2 aligns across 12 bases. Germline lookup yields CDR1 LGHNA and CDR2 YSLEER. The CDR3 covers 20 residues. V was clipped by 0 bases and J by 2 bases; unmatched bases: 12. Here the CDR3 DNA reads TGCGCCAGCAGCCAAGAACTAAGGATGGGACTAGCGGGCCTCACAGATACGCAGTATTTT. It specifies CASSQELRMGLAGLTDTQYF.

This clonotype was counted ten times or more. The V call is TRBV7-6, the J call TRBJ2-3, with D maybe TRBD2 (6 bases). CDR3 length equals 17 residues. CDR1 and CDR2 from the germline V gene are SGHVS and FNYEAQ. V gave up 0 bases and J gave up 0 bases, with 13 bases separating them. CDR3 sequence reads: CASSLARDSLSTDTQYF. CDR3 nucleotide sequence: TGTGCCAGCAGCTTAGCCCGGGACTCCCTTAGCACAGATACGCAGTATTTT.

There are a few counts of this clonotype. The gene calls are TRBV5-5 and TRBJ2-1; D call uncertain. From germline, CDR1 is SGHKS and CDR2 YYEKEE (reference sequence). CDR3 length: 12 amino acids. V lost 4 bases and J lost 8, with 10 bases in between. The CDR3 DNA is TGTGCCAGCAGCCCGATCAAGTATGAGCAGTTCTTC. Protein: CASSPIKYEQFF.

The sample holds a few counts of this clonotype. This chain links TRBV11-1 with TRBJ2-3, with TRBD1 matching over 9 bases. The CDR3 runs 15 residues. After removal of 5 bases from V and 2 bases from J, the junction contained 5 bases not matched to a gene. The germline gives CDR1 SGHAT, CDR2 FQDESV (reference sequence). The CDR3 loop reads CASSEWDRDTDTQYF. DNA of the CDR3: TGTGCCAGCAGCGAATGGGACAGGGACACAGATACGCAGTATTTT.

This clonotype has more than one count but fewer than ten. The V gene is TRBV20-1, the J gene TRBJ2-1, with 11 bases matching TRBD2. Germline lookup yields CDR1 DFQATT and CDR2 SNEGSKA (reference sequence). The length of the CDR3 is 15 residues. Germline trimming cut 0 bases from V and 6 bases from J; bases unmatched to any gene: 4. As DNA, the CDR3 is TGCAGTGCTAGAGATTGGCTAGCGGGAGGCAATGAGCAGTTCTTC. Translating it yields CSARDWLAGGNEQFF.

This clonotype was counted only a few times. This rearrangement joins TRBV27 to TRBJ2-7; D call uncertain. Deletions cut 1 base from V and 6 bases from J, with 16 bases between. CDR1 and CDR2 (germline): MNHEY, SMNVEV (reference sequence). The CDR3 totals 15 residues. In nucleotides, the CDR3 is TGTGCCAGCAGTTTATTAAGCGCCCCTGGTAGCGAGCAGTACTTC. Its protein is CASSLLSAPGSEQYF.

The V gene is TRBV5-1, the J gene TRBJ2-5; D is perhaps TRBD1 or TRBD2 (5 bases each). V lost 5 bases, J lost 3 bases, and 14 bases lay in between. The CDR3 sequence is 14 residues long. Germline lookup yields CDR1 SGHRS and CDR2 YFSETQ. For the CDR3, the DNA is TGCGCCAGCAGTCGGGGCCCCCTTAAAGAGACCCAGTACTTC. The encoded protein is CASSRGPLKETQYF.

This clonotype was observed many times. This chain links TRBV7-6 with TRBJ1-5, with D uncertain. CDR3 length: 15 residues. V shed 0 bases and J shed 2 bases, with 8 bases lying between them. Looked up from germline, CDR1 is SGHVS and CDR2 is FNYEAQ. The CDR3 reads CASSLAGYGNQPQHF. Here the CDR3 DNA reads TGTGCCAGCAGCTTAGCGGGCTACGGCAATCAGCCCCAGCATTTT.

The table lists this clonotype with a few counts. The J gene is TRBJ2-7, the V gene TRBV20-1; unclear D gene. Looked up from germline, CDR1 is DFQATT and CDR2 is SNEGSKA (reference sequence). V lost 3 bases to trimming and J lost 3 bases, with 9 bases between them. This CDR3 is built from 12 residues. The chain's CDR3 is CSASLQNYEQYF. The DNA for the CDR3 is TGCAGTGCTAGTCTCCAGAACTACGAGCAGTACTTC.

Ten or more counts support this clonotype. This chain joins TRBV6-5 and TRBJ2-1; D gene unclear. Germline V gives CDR1 MNHEY, CDR2 SVGAGI. The CDR3 has 14 residues. The ends were cut back, 5 bases at V and 0 bases at J, with 8 bases in the middle. DNA for the CDR3: TGTGCCAGCAGTAACAGTCCCTCCTACAATGAGCAGTTCTTC. Protein sequence: CASSNSPSYNEQFF.

The V call is TRBV24-1, the J call TRBJ2-3, with 8 nucleotides matching TRBD1. CDR3 length equals 13 residues. Unmatched junction bases numbered 8, after V lost 12 bases and J lost 4 bases. In germline, CDR1 is KGHDR, CDR2 SFDVKD. The CDR3 sequence: CAASGGASDTQYF. The CDR3 DNA sequence: TGTGCCGCCTCAGGGGGCGCCTCAGATACGCAGTATTTT.

The V and J genes are TRBV29-1 and TRBJ2-7; the D gene is possibly TRBD2 (5 bases). Trimming stripped 0 bases from V and 2 bases from J, with 11 bases between. The CDR3 has 14 residues. Germline-derived CDR1 and CDR2 are SQVTM and ANQGSEA. CDR3 nucleotides: TGCAGCGTTGAAGATGGAGACTACCCCTACGAGCAGTACTTC. Translating gives CSVEDGDYPYEQYF.

The rearrangement links TRBV14 to TRBJ2-1, with D possibly matching TRBD1 (5 bases). The CDR3 sequence is 14 residues long. Trimming left V 5 bases short and J 7 bases short, with 15 bases between. The germline V gene encodes CDR1 SGHDN and CDR2 FVKESK. This CDR3 is CASSISGQGNEQFF. DNA for the CDR3: TGTGCCAGCAGCATTTCAGGGCAGGGAAATGAGCAGTTCTTC. The entire variable domain, with the rest obtained from reference TRBV14 and TRBJ2-1, is as follows: EAGVTQFPSHSVIEKGQTVTLRCDPISGHDNLYWYRRVMGKEIKFLLHFVKESKQDESGMPNNRFLAERTGGTYSTLKVQPAELEDSGVYFCASSISGQGNEQFFGPGTRLTVL.

Turning to this clonotype: A much larger clone lies a single base off, so this may be a read error. The chain is built from TRBV7-2 and TRBJ2-1; 10 bases map to TRBD2. Trimming cost V 4 bases and J 8 bases; bases outside gene matches: 8. This CDR3 is built from 15 residues. Germline lookup yields CDR1 SGHTA and CDR2 FQGNSA. The CDR3 loop reads CASSSLAGVGDEQFF. The CDR3 DNA sequence: TGTGCCAGCAGCTCCCTAGCGGGAGTGGGTGATGAGCAGTTCTTC.

This clonotype was seen repeatedly, ten times or more. The rearrangement uses TRBV29-1 and TRBJ2-1; no definite D call. CDR1 is SQVTM and CDR2 is ANQGSEA in the germline V gene. V gave up 5 bases and J gave up 9 bases, with 14 bases separating them. This CDR3 region has 12 residues. Here the CDR3 DNA reads TGCAGCGTTTTGCCTACGATGTTTGAGCAGTTCTTC. Encoded protein: CSVLPTMFEQFF.

The rearrangement uses TRBV12-3 or TRBV12-4 and TRBJ2-7; D remains unclear. The CDR3 consists of 13 residues. V was clipped by 3 bases and J by 4 bases, with 10 bases between them. The CDR3 reads CASSFTAYYEQYF. The CDR3 DNA follows: TGTGCCAGCAGTTTTACCGCCTATTACGAGCAGTACTTC.

In this sample, this clonotype turned up many times. The chain links TRBV11-2 to TRBJ2-5; tentative D call: TRBD1 (6 bases). The germline CDR1 and CDR2 sequences are SGHAT and FQNNGV. This CDR3 contains 14 residues. V dropped 3 bases and J dropped 6 bases, with 14 bases sitting between them. The CDR3 loop is CASSFPGTLKTQYF. CDR3 nucleotides: TGTGCCAGCAGCTTCCCCGGGACATTGAAGACCCAGTACTTC.

This clonotype was seen only a few times. The chain carries TRBV3-1 and TRBJ2-2; D perhaps matches TRBD2 (5 bases). The CDR3 loop spans 17 amino acids. V lost 4 bases to trimming and J lost 7 bases, with 22 bases between them. CDR1 and CDR2 from the germline V gene are LGHDT and YNNKEL (reference sequence). CDR3 sequence (DNA): TGTGCCAGCAGCCCCCGGCGGGCCGGGAAGGCCGTCGGGGAGCTGTTTTTT. This translates into CASSPRRAGKAVGELFF.

The table lists this clonotype with a few counts. The chain has TRBV28 and TRBJ1-5; 8 positions match TRBD1. This CDR3 is built from 15 residues. V shed 5 bases and J 5 bases; nucleotides not matched to a gene: 8. CDR1 is MDHEN and CDR2 is SYDVKM in the germline V gene. Here the CDR3 reads CASSPRTGRHQPQHF. As DNA, the CDR3 is TGTGCCAGCAGTCCGAGGACAGGGAGGCATCAGCCCCAGCATTTT.

This clonotype has just a few counts. The chain has TRBV5-6 and TRBJ2-2; 9 bases align to TRBD1. The germline V gene has CDR1 SGHDT and CDR2 YYEEEE. The CDR3 spans 15 residues. V dropped 7 bases and J dropped 3; count of bases not matched to a gene: 7. For the CDR3, the DNA is TGTGCCAGCCGCCGGACAGGGGCCGACACCGGGGAGCTGTTTTTT. The encoded protein is CASRRTGADTGELFF.